The 17 T cell receptor beta chains reported below all come from one sample, sequenced in a study of blood T cell repertoires in COVID-19. The assay was immunoSEQ multiplex PCR, and TCRdb's table has in-frame clones only and misses some. The table lists some 250,000 clones, 70% to 90% of them singletons. The sequenced sample consisted of peripheral blood. All receptors come from a human donor in a cohort sampled during active COVID-19.

CDR3 amino acids: CASGRAGITAYEQYF. In nucleotides, the CDR3 is TGTGCCAGCGGTAGGGCAGGGATTACCGCCTACGAGCAGTACTTC. This chain links TRBV6-5 with TRBJ2-7, with a possible D match to TRBD1 (5 bases). V lost 8 bases and J 2 bases, leaving 19 bases between the germline ends. The CDR3 is made up of 15 amino acids. CDR1 and CDR2 from the germline V gene are MNHEY and SVGAGI.

On this clone itself: The junction departs from germline at one end; a sequencing error may be responsible. The genes are TRBV7-7 and TRBJ1-2, with TRBD1 matching 7 bases. Germline V gives CDR1 SSHAT, CDR2 FNYEAQ (reference sequence). CDR3 size: 15 residues. DNA for the CDR3: TGTGCTAGCAGCCCGTTGGACAGGTCGAACTATGGCTACACCTTC. Protein sequence: CASSPLDRSNYGYTF.

In DNA form, the CDR3 reads TGCGCCAGCAGCCAAGAAGGCTCGGGACAGGGTGGACTGTTTTTT. Amino acid sequence: CASSQEGSGQGGLFF. The chain carries TRBV4-1 and TRBJ1-4, with 9 bases matching TRBD1. Germline loops: CDR1 MGHRA, CDR2 YSYEKL. The V gene end was trimmed by 0 bases and the J gene end by 13 bases; junction bases not matched to a gene: 9. The CDR3 length is 15 residues.

The chain uses TRBV7-8 and TRBJ2-5; 9 bases match TRBD2. The CDR3 contains 14 residues. Germline V CDR1 and CDR2: SGHVS, FQNEAQ. The V gene end was trimmed by 6 bases and the J gene end by 5 bases; junction bases not matched to a gene: 7. CDR3 loop: CASSFSGREETQYF. Here the CDR3 DNA reads TGTGCCAGCAGTTTTAGCGGGAGAGAGGAGACCCAGTACTTC.

The sample holds a few counts of this clone. This chain connects TRBV6-2 or TRBV6-3 to TRBJ2-7, with D unclear. The CDR3 is made up of 12 amino acids. Germline V CDR1 and CDR2: MNHEY, SVGEGT. V was pared by 8 bases and J by 4 bases, with 12 bases between. The CDR3 reads CASGLTRYEQYF. The CDR3 nucleotides read TGTGCCAGCGGCCTAACTCGGTACGAGCAGTACTTC.

The J gene is TRBJ2-5, the V gene TRBV5-1; unclear D gene. The CDR3 covers 13 residues. CDR1 is SGHRS and CDR2 is YFSETQ in the germline V gene. V was cut by 4 bases and J by 2 bases, with 9 bases left in between. CDR3 nucleotide sequence: TGCGCCAGCAGCCCTATGATACAAGAGACCCAGTACTTC. Protein sequence: CASSPMIQETQYF. The complete variable domain, with remaining parts taken from reference TRBV5-1 and TRBJ2-5, reads KAGVTQTPRYLIKTRGQQVTLSCSPISGHRSVSWYQQTPGQGLQFLFEYFSETQRNKGNFPGRFSGRQFSNSRSEMNVSTLELGDSALYLCASSPMIQETQYFGPGTRLLVL.

The chain employs TRBV4-1 and TRBJ2-7; 7 bases map to TRBD1. V shed 3 bases, J shed 5 bases, and the junction held 7 bases outside the gene matches. CDR1 is MGHRA, CDR2 YSYEKL, per germline. This CDR3 spans 14 amino acids. The CDR3 region has the DNA TGCGCCAGCAGCCACCCGACAGGGAAAAACGAGCAGTACTTC. The encoded protein is CASSHPTGKNEQYF.

The count of this clone is one. The rearrangement links TRBV5-6 to TRBJ1-2, with a weak D call TRBD1 (5 bases). This CDR3 has 14 amino acids. Germline V CDR1 and CDR2: SGHDT, YYEEEE. With 4 bases removed from V and 4 bases from J, the gap between germline ends came to 14 bases. In nucleotides, the CDR3 is TGTGCCAGCAGCCCCGCCCGTGGGGCCTATGGCTACACCTTC. Translating it yields CASSPARGAYGYTF. Filled out from reference TRBV5-6 and TRBJ1-2, the complete variable domain reads DAGVTQSPTHLIKTRGQQVTLRCSPKSGHDTVSWYQQALGQGPQFIFQYYEEEERQRGNFPDRFSGHQFPNYSSELNVNALLLGDSALYLCASSPARGAYGYTFGSGTRLTVV.

CDR3 loop: CASSFSGLAGSGAKNIQYF. The CDR3 region has the DNA TGCGCCAGCAGCTTCAGCGGACTAGCGGGGTCAGGAGCCAAAAACATTCAGTACTTC. The V call is TRBV5-1, the J call TRBJ2-4; TRBD2 agrees at 12 bases. CDR3 length: 19 amino acids. Germline lookup yields CDR1 SGHRS and CDR2 YFSETQ. V gave up 2 bases and J gave up 0 bases; unmatched junction bases: 9.

The chain recombines TRBV19 with TRBJ1-5; D remains ambiguous. The ends were cut back, 5 bases at V and 3 bases at J, with 17 bases in the middle. Germline-derived CDR1 and CDR2 are LNHDA and SQIVND (reference sequence). This CDR3 is 16 amino acids long. The DNA for the CDR3 is TGTGCCAGTAGTGTCACTTATAACGGTTTCAATCAGCCCCAGCATTTT. Translating gives CASSVTYNGFNQPQHF.

This clone is a singleton in its sample. V and J are TRBV9 and TRBJ2-7, with D perhaps matching TRBD2 (7 bases). Trimming took off 0 bases at V and 4 bases at J, with 17 bases between the two ends. This CDR3 is built from 16 residues. CDR1 is SGDLS, CDR2 YYNGEE, per germline. Here the CDR3 DNA reads TGTGCCAGCAGCGTAGACGTGGGGGGGCTTGGGTACGAGCAGTACTTC. The encoded protein is CASSVDVGGLGYEQYF.

This chain joins TRBV19 and TRBJ1-1; D not resolved. This CDR3 has 11 residues. V was trimmed by 8 bases and J by 8 bases, leaving 12 bases between them. Looked up from germline, CDR1 is LNHDA and CDR2 is SQIVND (reference sequence). The CDR3 bases are TGTGCCAGTGGCGGAGGCATAGAAGCTTTCTTT. Translated, it gives CASGGGIEAFF.

The rearrangement uses TRBV20-1 and TRBJ2-3; maybe TRBD2 (6 bases). Per the germline V gene, CDR1 is DFQATT and CDR2 is SNEGSKA (reference sequence). This CDR3 comprises 16 residues. Trimming took 3 bases from V and 1 from J, leaving 17 bases between them. The CDR3 protein is CSASPPGTLGTDTQYF. CDR3 nucleotide sequence: TGCAGTGCTAGTCCCCCCGGGACTCTCGGCACAGATACGCAGTATTTT.

The chain has TRBV25-1 and TRBJ2-7; TRBD2 aligns across 9 bases. V lost 2 bases and J lost 6; bases outside the gene matches: 8. In germline, CDR1 is MGHDK, CDR2 SYGVNS. The CDR3 covers 15 residues. The CDR3, as DNA: TGTGCCAGCAGTGAAAGCGCTAGCGGGGCTGCCGAGCAGTACTTC. Translation: CASSESASGAAEQYF.

This clone was observed a single time. The chain combines TRBV12-3 or TRBV12-4 with TRBJ1-1; no definite D call. V gave up 5 bases and J gave up 3 bases, with 7 bases separating them. The CDR3 has 12 residues. CDR3 sequence (DNA): TGTGCCAGCAGTCGAGGGTACACTGAAGCTTTCTTT. It codes for CASSRGYTEAFF.

This chain joins TRBV6-2 or TRBV6-3 and TRBJ2-3; TRBD2 matches 9 bases. The CDR3 extends over 16 amino acids. With V trimmed by 6 bases and J by 5 bases, 12 bases remained unmatched. CDR1 is MNHEY, CDR2 SVGEGT, per germline. The CDR3: CASSPKSGRHGDTQYF. The DNA for the CDR3 is TGTGCCAGCAGCCCCAAAAGCGGGAGGCATGGAGATACGCAGTATTTT.

V usage is TRBV6-6 and J usage is TRBJ2-1; D call uncertain. The CDR3 has 16 amino acids. Trimming took off 5 bases at V and 5 bases at J, with 19 bases between the two ends. Per germline, CDR1 MNHNY and CDR2 SVGAGI (reference sequence). The CDR3 sequence: CASSRTSSGLNNEQFF. The CDR3 bases are TGTGCCAGCAGTCGTACATCTAGTGGCCTAAACAATGAGCAGTTCTTC.